Each of the 18 T cell receptor beta chains below was sequenced from the same sample in a study of blood T cell repertoires in COVID-19. Some clones are missing from TCRdb's copy, which holds only in-frame ones; the method was immunoSEQ multiplex PCR. The data contain 100,000 or so clones, 85% to 95% of them singletons. Sample: peripheral blood. The source is a man in his fifties or sixties with active COVID-19.

The rearrangement uses TRBV27 and TRBJ2-1; a possible D gene is TRBD2 (6 bases). The CDR3 has 14 residues. Trimming stripped 8 bases from V and 4 bases from J, with 15 bases between. Germline CDR1 reads MNHEY; CDR2 reads SMNVEV (reference sequence). CDR3 protein: CASARTGAYNEQFF. The CDR3 DNA reads as TGTGCCAGCGCCCGTACGGGAGCTTACAATGAGCAGTTCTTC.

The J gene is TRBJ1-4, the V gene TRBV30; 9 bases fit TRBD1. The CDR3 runs 17 residues. CDR1 is GTSNPN, CDR2 SVGIG, per germline (reference sequence). The V gene end was trimmed by 2 bases and the J gene end by 0 bases; junction bases not matched to a gene: 7. The CDR3, as DNA: TGTGCCTGGAGTCGGGACAGGGTATCGGCAACTAATGAAAAACTGTTTTTT. This sequence encodes CAWSRDRVSATNEKLFF.

The rearrangement uses TRBV5-1 and TRBJ2-1; TRBD2 matches 7 bases. CDR1 and CDR2 from the germline V gene are SGHRS and YFSETQ. The CDR3 runs to 15 residues. J gave up 6 bases and V 4 bases, and 10 bases lay outside the gene matches. The chain's CDR3 is CASSPTVREGNEQFF. CDR3 nucleotides: TGCGCCAGCAGCCCGACGGTTAGGGAGGGCAATGAGCAGTTCTTC. Full variable domain (missing parts from reference TRBV5-1 and TRBJ2-1): KAGVTQTPRYLIKTRGQQVTLSCSPISGHRSVSWYQQTPGQGLQFLFEYFSETQRNKGNFPGRFSGRQFSNSRSEMNVSTLELGDSALYLCASSPTVREGNEQFFGPGTRLTVL.

The rearrangement joins TRBV5-1 to TRBJ2-1, with 9 bases lining up with TRBD2. With 1 base clipped from V and 5 bases from J, the junction kept 4 bases outside the gene matches. The CDR3 loop spans 15 amino acids. Germline V CDR1 and CDR2: SGHRS, YFSETQ. The CDR3 is CASSLMPSGDNEQFF. CDR3 in DNA: TGCGCCAGCAGCTTGATGCCTAGCGGGGACAATGAGCAGTTCTTC.

The CDR3 coding sequence is TGTGCCAGCAGTTTATATTCAGGGGGCCGTGAAAAACTGTTTTTT. As protein: CASSLYSGGREKLFF. The chain couples TRBV28 to TRBJ1-4; TRBD1 matches 8 bases. Germline V gene data show CDR1 as MDHEN and CDR2 as SYDVKM. After removal of 1 base from V and 7 bases from J, the junction contained 5 bases not matched to a gene. This CDR3 has 15 residues.

The gene calls are TRBV5-1 and TRBJ1-3, with D possibly matching TRBD1 (5 bases). The CDR3 is 14 residues long. In germline, CDR1 is SGHRS, CDR2 YFSETQ. The V and J ends lost 4 bases and 1 base respectively, with 9 bases between them. CDR3 nucleotides: TGCGCCAGCAGCGTCCGGGGGTCTGGAAACACCATATATTTT. It specifies CASSVRGSGNTIYF.

This CDR3 is CASSPSPVTPEAFF. The DNA for the CDR3 is TGTGCCAGCAGCCCCTCCCCAGTGACACCTGAAGCTTTCTTT. V usage is TRBV11-2 and J usage is TRBJ1-1; D call uncertain. This CDR3 comprises 14 residues. V dropped 5 bases and J dropped 6 bases, with 16 bases sitting between them. CDR1 and CDR2 from the germline V gene are SGHAT and FQNNGV.

V and J are TRBV28 and TRBJ2-3; weak D call: TRBD2 (6 bases). V was trimmed by 5 bases and J by 1 base, leaving 10 bases between them. The CDR3 runs 14 residues. CDR1 is MDHEN and CDR2 is SYDVKM in the germline V gene. This CDR3 is CASSIRERTDTQYF. DNA of the CDR3: TGTGCCAGCAGTATCCGGGAGCGCACAGATACGCAGTATTTT.

This chain links TRBV28 with TRBJ1-2; 10 nucleotides match TRBD1. CDR1 and CDR2 (germline): MDHEN, SYDVKM. The CDR3 consists of 15 residues. V shed 5 bases, J shed 7 bases, and the junction held 10 bases outside the gene matches. CDR3 in amino acids: CASSPRTGGTRGYTF. In DNA form, the CDR3 reads TGTGCCAGCAGTCCGCGGACAGGGGGGACTCGTGGCTACACCTTC.

The chain joins TRBV6-5 to TRBJ1-2; D possibly corresponds to TRBD1 (5 bases). Germline values: CDR1 MNHEY, CDR2 SVGAGI. The CDR3 sequence is 15 residues long. The V gene lost 9 bases and the J gene lost 0 bases, with 17 bases spanning the gap. CDR3: CASSRGVLTNYGYTF. As DNA, the CDR3 is TGTGCCAGTTCCCGGGGGGTTCTCACTAACTATGGCTACACCTTC.

The rearrangement joins TRBV28 to TRBJ1-2, with D possibly being TRBD1 (5 bases). The CDR3 totals 13 residues. V lost 3 bases, J lost 8 bases, and 13 bases lay in between. From germline, CDR1 is MDHEN and CDR2 SYDVKM. CDR3 residues: CASSFGQGRGYTF. CDR3 in DNA: TGTGCCAGCAGTTTTGGTCAGGGTAGGGGCTACACCTTC.

This chain joins TRBV9 and TRBJ2-1, with 15 bases identical to TRBD2. There are 19 residues in the CDR3. The germline gives CDR1 SGDLS, CDR2 YYNGEE. The J segment lost 7 bases and the V segment lost 2 bases, leaving 13 bases of the junction unmatched. The CDR3 DNA reads TGTGCCAGCAGCGTGCGCGTAGGACTAGCGGGAGGGCCGTGGAATGAGCAGTTCTTC. Its translation is CASSVRVGLAGGPWNEQFF.

The chain carries TRBV29-1 and TRBJ2-2; 7 bases agree with TRBD1. There are 13 residues in the CDR3. Germline V gene data show CDR1 as SQVTM and CDR2 as ANQGSEA. With V trimmed by 6 bases and J by 1 base, 2 bases remained unmatched. Here the CDR3 reads CSVGQLNTGELFF. Written as DNA, the CDR3 is TGCAGCGTGGGACAGCTGAACACCGGGGAGCTGTTTTTT.

The chain couples TRBV20-1 to TRBJ1-2, with D hard to call. The CDR3 consists of 11 residues. The V and J ends lost 1 base and 8 bases respectively, with 8 bases between them. Germline assignment: CDR1 DFQATT and CDR2 SNEGSKA (reference sequence). In DNA, the CDR3 is TGCAGTGCTAGAGTGGGGAGCGGCTACACCTTC. It specifies CSARVGSGYTF.

The chain employs TRBV28 and TRBJ2-3, with D tentatively TRBD2 (5 bases). CDR1 is MDHEN and CDR2 is SYDVKM in the germline V gene. Trimming left V 8 bases short and J 3 bases short, with 18 bases between. This CDR3 is built from 15 residues. The CDR3 DNA follows: TGTGCCAGCTTTCCAACTAGGATGGCGACAGATACGCAGTATTTT. Translation gives CASFPTRMATDTQYF.

The rearrangement joins TRBV3-1 (or the pseudogene TRBV3-2) to TRBJ2-3; 7 bases are shared with TRBD2. V lost 2 bases, J lost 4 bases, and 21 bases stayed unmatched. The CDR3 length is 20 residues. Germline V gene sequence: CDR1 LGHDT, CDR2 YNNKEL (reference sequence). CDR3 sequence reads: CASSQRSVTSLAELPDTQYF. For the CDR3, the DNA is TGTGCCAGCAGCCAACGGTCAGTTACTTCCCTAGCGGAACTCCCAGATACGCAGTATTTT.

The chain combines TRBV9 with TRBJ2-7; D remains ambiguous. The CDR3 runs to 15 residues. Germline V gene data show CDR1 as SGDLS and CDR2 as YYNGEE. V was clipped by 0 bases and J by 0 bases, with 10 bases between them. Here the CDR3 DNA reads TGTGCCAGCAGCGTAGCTGAGGTGGCCTCCTACGAGCAGTACTTC. Translating gives CASSVAEVASYEQYF.

The V call is TRBV5-1, the J call TRBJ2-3, with TRBD2 matching 7 bases. Trimming removed 2 bases from V and 2 bases from J; junction bases left unmatched: 5. Germline loops: CDR1 SGHRS, CDR2 YFSETQ. The CDR3 runs to 15 residues. CDR3 nucleotide sequence: TGCGCCAGCAGCTTAATAGCGGGTAACACAGATACGCAGTATTTT. As protein: CASSLIAGNTDTQYF.